These 4 T cell receptor beta chains originate from one sample sequenced in a study of beta chain features in type 1 diabetes. The isolated RNA, all of it, was reverse transcribed, so expressed TCRB transcripts were what got sequenced. Method: immunoSEQ multiplex PCR; TCRdb's copy keeps in-frame clones and lacks some. The sample shows about 620,000 clones, around 15% of them seen only once. The sequenced sample consisted of naive CD4+ T cells from blood. The receptors shown here come from a man younger than 35 in good health.

This clone was seen more than once but under ten times. The chain joins TRBV2 to TRBJ1-1, with D possibly matching TRBD1 (6 bases). CDR3 length: 13 residues. Trimming removed 7 bases from V and 5 bases from J, with 14 bases in between. CDR1 and CDR2 (germline): SNHLY, FYNNEI. The CDR3 sequence is CASTKDRLTEAFF. The CDR3 DNA sequence: TGTGCCAGCACGAAAGACAGGTTGACTGAAGCTTTCTTT.

This clone was seen a few times. The chain has TRBV6-6 and TRBJ2-1, with 7 bases lining up with TRBD2. Losses at the gene ends were 4 bases for V and 5 bases for J; bases not matched to a gene: 2. CDR3 size: 13 residues. Germline V CDR1 and CDR2: MNHNY, SVGAGI (reference sequence). Here the CDR3 DNA reads TGTGCCAGCAGTTTCGCGGGAGACAATGAGCAGTTCTTC. Protein: CASSFAGDNEQFF.

The chain joins TRBV7-8 to TRBJ1-5, with D possibly matching TRBD1 (5 bases). CDR3 size: 15 residues. Germline lookup yields CDR1 SGHVS and CDR2 FQNEAQ. Trimming left V 1 base short and J 7 bases short, with 14 bases between. The CDR3 DNA follows: TGTGCCAGCAGCTTAGGGAGGGCAGGGCTCCAGCCCCAGCATTTT. This translates into CASSLGRAGLQPQHF.

The sample holds a few counts of this clone. The CDR3 is CASSQDDRGPNTEAFF. CDR3 DNA: TGCGCCAGCAGCCAAGATGACCGGGGCCCGAACACTGAAGCTTTCTTT. The chain employs TRBV4-3 and TRBJ1-1; tentative D call: TRBD1 (5 bases). CDR3 length equals 16 residues. CDR1 is LGHNA and CDR2 is YSLEER in the germline V gene. Trimming took off 0 bases at V and 1 base at J, with 12 bases between the two ends.